This T cell receptor beta chain emerged from a study of T cell repertoires in cytomegalovirus infection. This clonotype has a handful of counts. The target antigen is unknown. Germline trimming cut 0 bases from V and 8 bases from J; bases unmatched to any gene: 9. The CDR3 is made up of 15 amino acids. Germline-derived CDR1 and CDR2 are SGHVS and FQNEAQ. TCRdb recomputed calls from the reads with MiXCR, one row per CDR3 protein. The sample records about 470,000 distinct CDR3 sequences, 40% to 50% being singletons. This receptor was identified in a human donor in good health (CMV status not recorded). Some clones in this sample may be carry-over from other donors' samples. The genes are TRBV7-8 and TRBJ1-2, with TRBD1 matching 7 bases. The specimen comprised cultured PBMCs, sampled from culture after CMV antigen stimulation. The CDR3: CASSLAKIGTAGYTF. Here the CDR3 DNA reads TGTGCCAGCAGCTTAGCGAAGATTGGGACAGCCGGCTACACCTTC.